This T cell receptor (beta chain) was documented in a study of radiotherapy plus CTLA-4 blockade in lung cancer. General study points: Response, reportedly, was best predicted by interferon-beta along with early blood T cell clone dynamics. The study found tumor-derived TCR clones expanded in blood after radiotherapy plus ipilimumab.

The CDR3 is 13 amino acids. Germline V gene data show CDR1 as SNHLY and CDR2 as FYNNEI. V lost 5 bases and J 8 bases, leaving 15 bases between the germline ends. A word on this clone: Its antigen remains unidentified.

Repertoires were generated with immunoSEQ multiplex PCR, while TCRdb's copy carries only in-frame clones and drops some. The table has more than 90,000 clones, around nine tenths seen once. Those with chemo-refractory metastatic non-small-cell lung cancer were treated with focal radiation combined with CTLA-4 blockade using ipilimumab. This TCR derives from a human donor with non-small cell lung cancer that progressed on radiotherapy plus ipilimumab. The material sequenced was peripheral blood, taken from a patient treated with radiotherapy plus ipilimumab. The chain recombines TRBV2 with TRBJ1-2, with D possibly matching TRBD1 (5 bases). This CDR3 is CASSLGGDGGYTF. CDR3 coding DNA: TGTGCCAGCAGTCTGGGGGGGGACGGAGGCTACACCTTC. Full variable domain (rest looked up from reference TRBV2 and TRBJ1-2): EPEVTQTPSHQVTQMGQEVILRCVPISNHLYFYWYRQILGQKVEFLVSFYNNEISEKSEIFDDQFSVERPDGSNFTLKIRSTKLEDSAMYFCASSLGGDGGYTFGSGTRLTVV.